These 19 T cell receptor beta chains originate from one sample sequenced in a study of blood T cell repertoires in COVID-19. Data came from immunoSEQ multiplex PCR; TCRdb stores just in-frame clones and leaves some out. Counted here are about 370,000 clones, approximately 92% occurring once; the ten biggest clones make up 0.9% to 1.1%. Sequenced sample: PBMCs or T cells enriched from blood (not recorded which). Receptors were obtained from a man between 18 and 35 years old who had recovered from COVID-19.

J is TRBJ1-6 and V is TRBV7-9, with D possibly TRBD1 on 6 matching bases. The germline V and J ends were trimmed by 7 bases and 6 bases, with 19 bases remaining between them. Germline CDR1 is SEHNR and CDR2 is FQNEAQ (reference sequence). This CDR3 is built from 16 residues. The CDR3 nucleotides read TGTGCCAGCACCCTCGGGGGGGCTCCGGCTAATTCACCCCTCCACTTT. It specifies CASTLGGAPANSPLHF.

The chain is built from TRBV28 and TRBJ1-2; 9 positions match TRBD1. V lost 6 bases to trimming and J lost 3 bases; unmatched junction nucleotides: 5. From germline, CDR1 is MDHEN and CDR2 SYDVKM. The CDR3 is 14 residues long. The chain's CDR3 is CASRDTGGHYGYTF. The CDR3 DNA reads as TGTGCCAGCAGAGATACAGGGGGCCACTATGGCTACACCTTC.

The V call is TRBV7-3, the J call TRBJ1-6; D gene unclear. Germline loops: CDR1 SGHTA, CDR2 FQGTGA. The CDR3 has 14 residues. Trimming removed 5 bases from V and 10 bases from J, with 15 bases in between. The DNA of the CDR3 is TGTGCCAGCAGCCCCCAAGGAGGGAGCTCACCCCTCCACTTT. It specifies CASSPQGGSSPLHF.

The chain couples TRBV21-1 to TRBJ1-3; the DNA was not used to check the table's D call, TRBD1. TRBV21-1 is a known pseudogene. The CDR3 sequence is 14 residues long. The chain's CDR3 is CASSKGQGGNTKYF. Written as DNA, the CDR3 is TGTGCCAGCAGTAAGGGACAGGGAGGGAACACCAAATATTTT.

This clone has ten or more counts. The chain has TRBV28 and TRBJ2-1; the D gene is possibly TRBD1 (5 bases). The CDR3 covers 13 residues. V lost 4 bases, J lost 8 bases, and 12 bases lay in between. CDR1 MDHEN and CDR2 SYDVKM come from the germline V gene. This chain's CDR3 is CASSYIPQDEQFF. The DNA for the CDR3 is TGTGCCAGCAGTTATATTCCACAGGATGAGCAGTTCTTC.

This chain joins TRBV6-2 or TRBV6-3 and TRBJ2-3; 8 positions agree with TRBD2. V gave up 0 bases and J gave up 2 bases; unmatched junction bases: 7. The CDR3 is made up of 17 amino acids. Germline CDR1 MNHEY, CDR2 SVGEGT. CDR3 amino acids: CASSYSLAGNFTDTQYF. CDR3 nucleotide sequence: TGTGCCAGCAGTTACTCCCTAGCGGGCAATTTCACAGATACGCAGTATTTT.

This rearrangement joins TRBV9 to TRBJ1-3; D not resolved. Germline lookup yields CDR1 SGDLS and CDR2 YYNGEE. Trimming stripped 3 bases from V and 4 bases from J, with 14 bases between. CDR3 size: 15 residues. In nucleotides, the CDR3 is TGTGCCAGCAGCGGAGGACTTTTGCGGGGAAACACCATATATTTT. It encodes CASSGGLLRGNTIYF.

CDR3 in DNA: TGTGCCAGCAGGGGACAGACCTATGGCTACACCTTC. It specifies CASRGQTYGYTF. The rearrangement uses TRBV2 and TRBJ1-2; 7 bases are shared with TRBD1. This CDR3 region has 12 residues. CDR1 is SNHLY, CDR2 FYNNEI, per germline. J lost 4 bases, V lost 6 bases, and 2 bases had no gene match. Full variable domain (remainder filled in from reference TRBV2 and TRBJ1-2): EPEVTQTPSHQVTQMGQEVILRCVPISNHLYFYWYRQILGQKVEFLVSFYNNEISEKSEIFDDQFSVERPDGSNFTLKIRSTKLEDSAMYFCASRGQTYGYTFGSGTRLTVV.

The gene calls are TRBV18 and TRBJ1-1; the D is unclear. The V and J ends lost 9 bases and 7 bases respectively, with 18 bases between them. This CDR3 contains 13 residues. In germline, CDR1 is KGHSH, CDR2 LQKENI. The CDR3 protein is CASSDELEGEAFF. The CDR3 DNA follows: TGTGCCAGTTCCGACGAGCTAGAGGGTGAAGCTTTCTTT. Full variable domain (outside the CDR3, taken from reference TRBV18 and TRBJ1-1): NAGVMQNPRHLVRRRGQEARLRCSPMKGHSHVYWYRQLPEEGLKFMVYLQKENIIDESGMPKERFSAEFPKEGPSILRIQQVVRGDSAAYFCASSDELEGEAFFGQGTRLTVV.

This chain uses TRBV7-9 with TRBJ1-1; 7 bases line up with TRBD1. The CDR3 consists of 12 residues. Looked up from germline, CDR1 is SEHNR and CDR2 is FQNEAQ (reference sequence). The J segment lost 6 bases and the V segment lost 3 bases, leaving 1 base of the junction unmatched. The CDR3 sequence: CASSFTGAEAFF. CDR3 nucleotide sequence: TGTGCCAGCAGCTTCACAGGGGCTGAAGCTTTCTTT.

The chain couples TRBV6-5 to TRBJ1-3; D unresolved. The ends were cut back, 0 bases at V and 3 bases at J, with 12 bases in the middle. The CDR3 is made up of 16 amino acids. Looked up from germline, CDR1 is MNHEY and CDR2 is SVGAGI. The CDR3 coding sequence is TGTGCCAGCAGTTACTCGACGCGGCCAGATGGAAACACCATATATTTT. As protein: CASSYSTRPDGNTIYF.

The chain links TRBV15 to TRBJ2-2, with D possibly matching TRBD2 (5 bases). V lost 1 base and J 10 bases, leaving 13 bases between the germline ends. This CDR3 spans 14 amino acids. Germline CDR1 and CDR2: LNHNV and YYDKDF (reference sequence). The CDR3 region is CATSRATGLMELFF. CDR3 sequence (DNA): TGTGCCACCAGCAGAGCAACGGGATTAATGGAGCTGTTTTTT.

The V gene is TRBV5-1, the J gene TRBJ2-7; 7 bases map to TRBD1. Germline values: CDR1 SGHRS, CDR2 YFSETQ. V lost 0 bases, J lost 3 bases, and 3 bases stayed unmatched. This CDR3 spans 14 amino acids. This CDR3 reads CASSLGQGNYEQYF. The CDR3 DNA is TGCGCCAGCAGCTTGGGACAGGGAAACTACGAGCAGTACTTC.

J is TRBJ2-2 and V is TRBV7-9; 7 bases align to TRBD1. Trimming at V came to 4 bases and at J to 8 bases, leaving 10 bases not matched to a gene. The CDR3 covers 15 residues. CDR1 SEHNR and CDR2 FQNEAQ come from the germline V gene (reference sequence). The DNA of the CDR3 is TGTGCCAGCAGCTCAGACAGGGCTGGTTATGGGGAGCTGTTTTTT. Its protein is CASSSDRAGYGELFF. Full variable domain (rest looked up from reference TRBV7-9 and TRBJ2-2): DTGVSQNPRHKITKRGQNVTFRCDPISEHNRLYWYRQTLGQGPEFLTYFQNEAQLEKSRLLSDRFSAERPKGSFSTLEIQRTEQGDSAMYLCASSSDRAGYGELFFGEGSRLTVL.

J is TRBJ2-2 and V is TRBV2; TRBD1 matches 9 bases. The CDR3 has 16 residues. Germline CDR1 is SNHLY and CDR2 is FYNNEI. V shed 7 bases, J shed 2 bases, and the junction held 8 bases outside the gene matches. The CDR3 DNA is TGTGCCAGCACCGAAGGGGACAGGGTTAACACCGGGGAGCTGTTTTTT. Protein product: CASTEGDRVNTGELFF.

The rearrangement joins TRBV9 to TRBJ1-1; 7 positions agree with TRBD1. CDR1 is SGDLS and CDR2 is YYNGEE in the germline V gene. CDR3 length: 17 amino acids. Trimming removed 4 bases from V and 1 base from J; junction bases left unmatched: 13. CDR3 sequence reads: CASSTPRGQGWNTEAFF. In DNA, the CDR3 is TGTGCCAGCAGCACACCAAGGGGGCAAGGATGGAACACTGAAGCTTTCTTT.

This clone was recorded once. DNA for the CDR3: TGTGCCAGCAGTTACTCGGGACAGGTCTCCTACGAGCAGTACTTC. Translating gives CASSYSGQVSYEQYF. This chain links TRBV6-2 or TRBV6-3 with TRBJ2-7, with TRBD1 identical over 8 bases. The V segment lost 0 bases and the J segment 0 bases; nucleotides outside the gene matches: 1. Germline CDR1 reads MNHEY; CDR2 reads SVGEGT. The CDR3 loop spans 15 amino acids.

This clone came up once. The chain has TRBV6-5 and TRBJ1-2; no clear D gene. Deletions cut 5 bases from V and 5 bases from J, with 12 bases between. The CDR3 totals 13 residues. Per the germline V gene, CDR1 is MNHEY and CDR2 is SVGAGI. The chain's CDR3 is CASSRGGFYGYTF. The CDR3 DNA reads TGTGCCAGCAGTCGGGGAGGATTTTATGGCTACACCTTC.

This clone showed up just once. The chain joins TRBV6-5 to TRBJ2-7, with 7 positions matching TRBD2. This CDR3 spans 14 amino acids. The J segment lost 3 bases and the V segment lost 7 bases, leaving 9 bases of the junction unmatched. Germline V CDR1 and CDR2: MNHEY, SVGAGI. The CDR3 DNA follows: TGTGCCAGCACTGGACTAGGGGTCCTCTACGAGCAGTACTTC. Amino acids: CASTGLGVLYEQYF.